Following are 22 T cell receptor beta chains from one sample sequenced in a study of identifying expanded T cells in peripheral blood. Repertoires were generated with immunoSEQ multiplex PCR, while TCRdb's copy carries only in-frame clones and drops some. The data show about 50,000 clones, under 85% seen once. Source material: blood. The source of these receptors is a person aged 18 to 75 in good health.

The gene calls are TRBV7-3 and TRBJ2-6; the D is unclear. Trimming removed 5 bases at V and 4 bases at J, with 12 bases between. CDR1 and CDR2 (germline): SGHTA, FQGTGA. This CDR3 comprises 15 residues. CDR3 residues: CASSPGKVGANVLTF. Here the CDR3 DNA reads TGTGCCAGCAGCCCTGGGAAGGTCGGGGCCAACGTCCTGACTTTC.

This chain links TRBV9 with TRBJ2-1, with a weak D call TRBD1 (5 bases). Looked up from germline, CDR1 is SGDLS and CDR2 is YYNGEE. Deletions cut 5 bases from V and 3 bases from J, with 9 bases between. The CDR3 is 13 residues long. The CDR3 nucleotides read TGTGCCAGCAGTTCTCAGGGCTACAATGAGCAGTTCTTC. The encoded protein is CASSSQGYNEQFF.

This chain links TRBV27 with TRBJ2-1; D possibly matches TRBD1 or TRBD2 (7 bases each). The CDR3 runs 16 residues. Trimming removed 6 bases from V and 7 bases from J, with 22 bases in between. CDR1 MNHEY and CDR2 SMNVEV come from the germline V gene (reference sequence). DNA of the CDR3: TGTGCCAGCAGGGGGGAGGGGGCTAGCGCCCTGAATGAGCAGTTCTTC. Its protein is CASRGEGASALNEQFF.

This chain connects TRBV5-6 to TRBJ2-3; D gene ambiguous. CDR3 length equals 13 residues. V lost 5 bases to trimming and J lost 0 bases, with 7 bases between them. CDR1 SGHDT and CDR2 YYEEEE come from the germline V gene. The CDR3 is CASRRYSTDTQYF. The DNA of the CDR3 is TGTGCCAGCAGAAGGTATAGCACAGATACGCAGTATTTT.

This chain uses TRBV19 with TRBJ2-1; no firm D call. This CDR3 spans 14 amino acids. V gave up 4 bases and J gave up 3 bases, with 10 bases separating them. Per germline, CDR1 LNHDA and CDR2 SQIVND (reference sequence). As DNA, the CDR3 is TGTGCCAGTAGTAAGCTTGTAAGCTACAATGAGCAGTTCTTC. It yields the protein CASSKLVSYNEQFF.

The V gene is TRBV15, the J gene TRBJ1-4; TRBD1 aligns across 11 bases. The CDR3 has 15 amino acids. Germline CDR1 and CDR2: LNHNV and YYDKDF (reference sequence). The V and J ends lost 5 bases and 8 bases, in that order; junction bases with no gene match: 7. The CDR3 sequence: CATSGQGQGEEKLFF. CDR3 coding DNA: TGTGCCACCAGCGGTCAGGGACAGGGGGAGGAAAAACTGTTTTTT.

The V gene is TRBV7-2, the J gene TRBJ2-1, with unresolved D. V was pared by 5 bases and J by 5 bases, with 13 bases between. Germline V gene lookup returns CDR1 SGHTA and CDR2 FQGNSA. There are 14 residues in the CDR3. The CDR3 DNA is TGTGCCAGCAGCCCTCGACGGCAGCACAATGAGCAGTTCTTC. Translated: CASSPRRQHNEQFF.

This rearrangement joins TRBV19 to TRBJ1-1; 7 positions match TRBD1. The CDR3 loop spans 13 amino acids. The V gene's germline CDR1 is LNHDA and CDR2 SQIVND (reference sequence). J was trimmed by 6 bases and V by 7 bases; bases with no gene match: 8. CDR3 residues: CASNLHRGAEAFF. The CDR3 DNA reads TGTGCCAGTAACCTTCACAGGGGCGCTGAAGCTTTCTTT.

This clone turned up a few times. The CDR3, as DNA: TGCGCCAGCAGCCAAGGCGGGGACAGGGTAACCTACGAGCAGTACTTC. Its protein product is CASSQGGDRVTYEQYF. V is TRBV4-1 and J is TRBJ2-7; 9 bases match TRBD1. The germline V gene has CDR1 MGHRA and CDR2 YSYEKL. With 1 base clipped from V and 2 bases from J, the junction kept 6 bases outside the gene matches. This CDR3 has 16 amino acids.

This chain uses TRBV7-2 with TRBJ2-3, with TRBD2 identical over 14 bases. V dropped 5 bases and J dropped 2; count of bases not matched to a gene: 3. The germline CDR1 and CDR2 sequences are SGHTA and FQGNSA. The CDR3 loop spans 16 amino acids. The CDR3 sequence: CASSPGLAGVTDTQYF. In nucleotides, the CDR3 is TGTGCCAGCAGCCCGGGACTAGCGGGAGTCACAGATACGCAGTATTTT.

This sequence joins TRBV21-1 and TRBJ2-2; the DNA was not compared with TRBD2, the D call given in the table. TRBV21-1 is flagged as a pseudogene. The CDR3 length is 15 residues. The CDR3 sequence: CASSSRLAGTGELFF. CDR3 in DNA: TGTGCCAGCAGCAGTCGGCTAGCGGGTACCGGGGAGCTGTTTTTT.

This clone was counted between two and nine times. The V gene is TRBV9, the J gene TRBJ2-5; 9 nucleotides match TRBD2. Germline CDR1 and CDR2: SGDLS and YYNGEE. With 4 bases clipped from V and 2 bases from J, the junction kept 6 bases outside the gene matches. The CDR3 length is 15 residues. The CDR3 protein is CASSPAGGPQETQYF. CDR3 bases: TGTGCCAGCAGCCCGGCGGGAGGGCCGCAAGAGACCCAGTACTTC. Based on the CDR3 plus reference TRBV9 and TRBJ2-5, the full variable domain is DSGVTQTPKHLITATGQRVTLRCSPRSGDLSVYWYQQSLDQGLQFLIQYYNGEERAKGNILERFSAQQFPDLHSELNLSSLELGDSALYFCASSPAGGPQETQYFGPGTRLLVL.

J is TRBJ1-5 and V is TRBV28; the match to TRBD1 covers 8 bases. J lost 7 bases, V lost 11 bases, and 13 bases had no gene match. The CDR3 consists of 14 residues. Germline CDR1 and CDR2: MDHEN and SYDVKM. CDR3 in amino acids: CAGWTGLAGQPQHF. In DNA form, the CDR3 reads TGTGCCGGATGGACAGGGCTGGCGGGGCAGCCCCAGCATTTT.

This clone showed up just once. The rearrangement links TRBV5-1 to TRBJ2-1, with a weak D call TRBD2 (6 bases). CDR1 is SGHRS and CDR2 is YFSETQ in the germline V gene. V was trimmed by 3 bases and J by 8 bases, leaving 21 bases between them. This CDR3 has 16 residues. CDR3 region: CASSSRGLRGSDEQFF. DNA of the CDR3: TGCGCCAGCAGCTCGCGGGGTCTCCGGGGGAGCGATGAGCAGTTCTTC.

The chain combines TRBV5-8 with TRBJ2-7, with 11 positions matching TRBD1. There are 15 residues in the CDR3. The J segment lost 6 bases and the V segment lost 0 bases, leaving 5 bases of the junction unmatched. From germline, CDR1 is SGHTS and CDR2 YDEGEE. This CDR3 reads CASSLDSGTGGEQYV. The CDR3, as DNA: TGTGCCAGCAGCTTGGATTCCGGGACAGGGGGCGAGCAGTACGTC.

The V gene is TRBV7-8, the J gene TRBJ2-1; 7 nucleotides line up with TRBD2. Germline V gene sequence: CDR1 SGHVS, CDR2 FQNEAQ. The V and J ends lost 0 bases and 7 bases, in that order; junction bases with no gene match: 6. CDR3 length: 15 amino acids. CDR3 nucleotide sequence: TGTGCCAGCAGCTTAGCGGGAGGGTCGGGTAATGAGCAGTTCTTC. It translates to CASSLAGGSGNEQFF.

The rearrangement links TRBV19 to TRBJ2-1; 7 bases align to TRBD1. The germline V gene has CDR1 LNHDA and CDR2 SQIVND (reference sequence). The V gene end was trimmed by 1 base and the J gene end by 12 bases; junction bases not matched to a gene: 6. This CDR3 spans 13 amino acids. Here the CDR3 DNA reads TGTGCCAGTAGTATAGGAGGGGGCACCCTGCAGTTCTTC. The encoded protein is CASSIGGGTLQFF.

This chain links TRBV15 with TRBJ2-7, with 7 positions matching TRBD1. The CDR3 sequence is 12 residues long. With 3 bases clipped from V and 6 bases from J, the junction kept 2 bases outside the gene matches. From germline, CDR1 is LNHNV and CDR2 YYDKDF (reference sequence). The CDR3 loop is CATSRWDSEQYF. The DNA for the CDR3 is TGTGCCACCAGCAGGTGGGACAGCGAGCAGTACTTC.

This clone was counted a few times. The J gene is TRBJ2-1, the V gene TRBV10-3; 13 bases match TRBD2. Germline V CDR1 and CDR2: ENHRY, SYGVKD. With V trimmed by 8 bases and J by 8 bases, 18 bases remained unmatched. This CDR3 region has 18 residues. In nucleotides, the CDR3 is TGTGCCATCGGCCGAGACAGGGGAGGAACTAGCGGGAGGGATGAGCAGTTCTTC. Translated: CAIGRDRGGTSGRDEQFF.

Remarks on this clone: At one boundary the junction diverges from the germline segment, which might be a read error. The CDR3 spells CASSLKGGDRPGF. CDR3 DNA sequence: TGTGCCAGCAGCTTAAAGGGGGGAGACAGACCGGGGTTC. The genes are TRBV7-8 and TRBJ2-3; the D call may be TRBD1 or TRBD2 (6 bases each). The CDR3 loop spans 13 amino acids. Germline-derived CDR1 and CDR2 are SGHVS and FQNEAQ.

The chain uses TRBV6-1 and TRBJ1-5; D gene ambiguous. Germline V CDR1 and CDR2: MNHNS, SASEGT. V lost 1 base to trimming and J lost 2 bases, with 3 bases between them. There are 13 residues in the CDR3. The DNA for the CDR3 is TGTGCCAGCAGTGAAGGAGGCAATCAGCCCCAGCATTTT. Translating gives CASSEGGNQPQHF.

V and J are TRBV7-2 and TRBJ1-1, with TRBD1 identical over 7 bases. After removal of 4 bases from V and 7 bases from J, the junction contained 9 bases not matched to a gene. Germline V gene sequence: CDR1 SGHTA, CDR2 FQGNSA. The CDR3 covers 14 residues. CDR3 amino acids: CASSSDGTAVEAFF. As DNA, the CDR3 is TGTGCCAGCAGCTCGGACGGGACAGCAGTTGAAGCTTTCTTT.